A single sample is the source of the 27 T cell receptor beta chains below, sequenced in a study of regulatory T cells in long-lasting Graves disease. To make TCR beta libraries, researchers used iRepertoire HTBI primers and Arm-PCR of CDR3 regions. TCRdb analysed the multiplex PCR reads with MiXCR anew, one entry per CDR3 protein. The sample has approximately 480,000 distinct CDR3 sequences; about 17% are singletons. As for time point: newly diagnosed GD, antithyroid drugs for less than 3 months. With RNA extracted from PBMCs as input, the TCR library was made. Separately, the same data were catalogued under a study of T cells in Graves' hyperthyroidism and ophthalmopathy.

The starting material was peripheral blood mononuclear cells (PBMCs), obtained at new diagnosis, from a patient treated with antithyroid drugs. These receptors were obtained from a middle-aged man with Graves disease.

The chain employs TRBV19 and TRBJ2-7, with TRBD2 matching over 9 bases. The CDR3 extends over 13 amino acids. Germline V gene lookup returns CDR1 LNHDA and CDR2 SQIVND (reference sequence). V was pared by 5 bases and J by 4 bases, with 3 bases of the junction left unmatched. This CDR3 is CASSALAGYEQYF. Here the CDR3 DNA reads TGTGCCAGTAGTGCCCTAGCGGGATACGAGCAGTACTTC. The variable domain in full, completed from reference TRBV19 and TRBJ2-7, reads DGGITQSPKYLFRKEGQNVTLSCEQNLNHDAMYWYRQDPGQGLRLIYYSQIVNDFQKGDIAEGYSVSREKKESFPLTVTSAQKNPTAFYLCASSALAGYEQYFGPGTRLTVT.

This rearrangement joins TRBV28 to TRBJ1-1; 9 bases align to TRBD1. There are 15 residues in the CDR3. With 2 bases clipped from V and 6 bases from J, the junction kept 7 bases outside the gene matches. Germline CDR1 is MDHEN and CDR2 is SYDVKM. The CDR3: CASSLIPGTGPEAFF. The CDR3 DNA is TGTGCCAGCAGTTTAATTCCCGGGACAGGGCCTGAAGCTTTCTTT.

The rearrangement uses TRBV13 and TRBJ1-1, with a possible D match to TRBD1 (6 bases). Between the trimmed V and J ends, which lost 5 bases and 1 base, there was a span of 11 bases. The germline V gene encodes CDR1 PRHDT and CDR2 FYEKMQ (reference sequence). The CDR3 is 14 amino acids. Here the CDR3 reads CASSRGTSNTEAFF. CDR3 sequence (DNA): TGTGCCAGCAGCCGCGGGACATCGAACACTGAAGCTTTCTTT.

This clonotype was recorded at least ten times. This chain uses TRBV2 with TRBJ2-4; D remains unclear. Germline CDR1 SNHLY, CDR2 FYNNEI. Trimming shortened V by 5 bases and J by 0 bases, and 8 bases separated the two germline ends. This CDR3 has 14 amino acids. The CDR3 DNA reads TGTGCCAGCAGTCCCGGCGTAGCCAAAAACATTCAGTACTTC. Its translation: CASSPGVAKNIQYF.

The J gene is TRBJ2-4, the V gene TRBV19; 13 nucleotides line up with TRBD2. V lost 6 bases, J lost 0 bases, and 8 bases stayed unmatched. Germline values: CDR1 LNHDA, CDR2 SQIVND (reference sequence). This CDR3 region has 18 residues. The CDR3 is CASSRGLAGELAKNIQYF. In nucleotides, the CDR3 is TGTGCCAGTAGCAGAGGACTAGCGGGGGAACTAGCCAAAAACATTCAGTACTTC.

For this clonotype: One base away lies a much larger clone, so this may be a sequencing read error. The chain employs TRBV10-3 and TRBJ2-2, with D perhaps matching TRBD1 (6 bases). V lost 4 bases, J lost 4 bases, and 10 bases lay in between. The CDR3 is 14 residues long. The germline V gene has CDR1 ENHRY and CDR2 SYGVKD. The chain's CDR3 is CAISALQGTGELFF. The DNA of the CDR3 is TGTGCCATCAGTGCTCTACAGGGCACCGGGGAGCTGTTTTTT.

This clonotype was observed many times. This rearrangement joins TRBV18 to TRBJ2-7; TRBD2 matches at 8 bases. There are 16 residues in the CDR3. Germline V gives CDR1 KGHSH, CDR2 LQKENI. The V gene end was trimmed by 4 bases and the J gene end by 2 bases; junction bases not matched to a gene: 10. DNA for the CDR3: TGTGCCAGCTCACGGGGGTCGGTAGCGGGAACCTACGAGCAGTACTTC. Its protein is CASSRGSVAGTYEQYF.

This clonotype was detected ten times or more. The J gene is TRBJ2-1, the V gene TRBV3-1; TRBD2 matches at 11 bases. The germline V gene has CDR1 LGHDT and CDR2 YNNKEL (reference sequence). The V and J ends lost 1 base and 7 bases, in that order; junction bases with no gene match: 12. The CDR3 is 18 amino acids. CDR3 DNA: TGTGCCAGCAGCCAAGGGCTACTAGCGGGAGAATTTACGAATGAGCAGTTCTTC. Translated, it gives CASSQGLLAGEFTNEQFF.

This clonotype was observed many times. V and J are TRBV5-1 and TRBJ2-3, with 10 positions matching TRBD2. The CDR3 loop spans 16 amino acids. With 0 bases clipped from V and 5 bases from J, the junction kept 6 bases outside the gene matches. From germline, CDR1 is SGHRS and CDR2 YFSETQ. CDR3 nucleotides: TGCGCCAGCAGCTTGGGGGGGACTAGCGAGGGAGATACGCAGTATTTT. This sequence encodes CASSLGGTSEGDTQYF.

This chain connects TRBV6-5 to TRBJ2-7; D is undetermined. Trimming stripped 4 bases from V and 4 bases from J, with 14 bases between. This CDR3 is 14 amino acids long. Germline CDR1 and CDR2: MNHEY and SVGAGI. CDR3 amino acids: CASSSVLLMYEQYV. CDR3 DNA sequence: TGTGCCAGCAGTTCGGTCCTGCTGATGTACGAGCAGTACGTC.

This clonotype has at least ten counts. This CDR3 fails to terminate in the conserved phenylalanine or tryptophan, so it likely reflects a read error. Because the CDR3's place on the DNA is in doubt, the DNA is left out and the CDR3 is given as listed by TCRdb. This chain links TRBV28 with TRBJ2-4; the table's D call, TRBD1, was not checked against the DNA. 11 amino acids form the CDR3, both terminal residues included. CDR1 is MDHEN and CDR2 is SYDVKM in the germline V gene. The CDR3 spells CASSLGVPKIS.

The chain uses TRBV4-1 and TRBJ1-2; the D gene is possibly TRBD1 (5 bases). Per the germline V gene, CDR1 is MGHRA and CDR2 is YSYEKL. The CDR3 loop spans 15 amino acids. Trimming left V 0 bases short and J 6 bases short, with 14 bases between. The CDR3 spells CASSQEGRAGHGYTF. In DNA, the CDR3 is TGCGCCAGCAGCCAAGAAGGTCGGGCAGGGCATGGCTACACCTTC.

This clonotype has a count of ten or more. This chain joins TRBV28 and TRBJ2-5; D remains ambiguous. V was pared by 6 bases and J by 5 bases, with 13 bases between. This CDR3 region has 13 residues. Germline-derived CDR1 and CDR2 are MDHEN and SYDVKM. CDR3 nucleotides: TGTGCCAGCAGCCGAACACCCAGGGAGACCCAGTACTTC. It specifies CASSRTPRETQYF. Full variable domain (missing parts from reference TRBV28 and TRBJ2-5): DVKVTQSSRYLVKRTGEKVFLECVQDMDHENMFWYRQDPGLGLRLIYFSYDVKMKEKGDIPEGYSVSREKKERFSLILESASTNQTSMYLCASSRTPRETQYFGPGTRLLVL.

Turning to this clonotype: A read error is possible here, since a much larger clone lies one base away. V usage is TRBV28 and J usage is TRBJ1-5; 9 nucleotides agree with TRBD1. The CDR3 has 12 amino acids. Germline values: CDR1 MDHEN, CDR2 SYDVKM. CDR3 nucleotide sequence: TGTGTGACAGGGGGAAGGAATCAGCCCCAGCATTTT. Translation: CVTGGRNQPQHF.

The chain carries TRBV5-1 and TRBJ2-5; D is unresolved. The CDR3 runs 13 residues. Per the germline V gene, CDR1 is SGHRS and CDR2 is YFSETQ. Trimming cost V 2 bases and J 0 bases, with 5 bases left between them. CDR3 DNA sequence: TGCGCCAGCAGCTTCGAGAACCAAGAGACCCAGTACTTC. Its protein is CASSFENQETQYF.

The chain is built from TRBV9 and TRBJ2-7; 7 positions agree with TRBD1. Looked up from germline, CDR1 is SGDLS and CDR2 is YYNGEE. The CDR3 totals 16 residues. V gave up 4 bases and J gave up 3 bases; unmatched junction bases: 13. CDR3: CASSPRQGVGFYEQYF. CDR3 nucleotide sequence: TGTGCCAGCAGCCCCAGACAGGGAGTCGGGTTCTACGAGCAGTACTTC.

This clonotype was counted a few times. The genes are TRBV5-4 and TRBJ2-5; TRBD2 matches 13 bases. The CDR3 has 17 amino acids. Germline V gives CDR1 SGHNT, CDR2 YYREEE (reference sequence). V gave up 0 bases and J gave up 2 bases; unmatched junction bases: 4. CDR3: CASSLGTSGSGQETQYF. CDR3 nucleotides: TGTGCCAGCAGCTTGGGGACTAGCGGGAGTGGGCAAGAGACCCAGTACTTC.

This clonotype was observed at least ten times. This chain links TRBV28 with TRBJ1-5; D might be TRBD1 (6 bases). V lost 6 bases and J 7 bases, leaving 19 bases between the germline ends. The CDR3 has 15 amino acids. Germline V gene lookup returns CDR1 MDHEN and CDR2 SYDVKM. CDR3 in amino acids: CASSRTDGTGQPQHF. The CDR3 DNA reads TGTGCCAGCAGCCGGACGGACGGAACAGGGCAGCCCCAGCATTTT.

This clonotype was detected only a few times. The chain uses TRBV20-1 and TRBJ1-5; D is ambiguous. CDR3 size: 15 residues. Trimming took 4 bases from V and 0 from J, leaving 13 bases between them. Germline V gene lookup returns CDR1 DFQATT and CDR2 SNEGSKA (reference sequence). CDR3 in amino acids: CSATVPHSSNQPQHF. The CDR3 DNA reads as TGCAGTGCTACCGTACCCCACAGTAGCAATCAGCCCCAGCATTTT.

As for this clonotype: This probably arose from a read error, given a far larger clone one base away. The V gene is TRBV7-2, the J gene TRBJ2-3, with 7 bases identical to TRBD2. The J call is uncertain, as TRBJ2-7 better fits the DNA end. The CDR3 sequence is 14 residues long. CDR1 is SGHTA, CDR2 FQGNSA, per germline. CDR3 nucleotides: TGTGCCAGCAGCTTTACTAGCGCGAGAGGCGAGCAGTACTTC. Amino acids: CASSFTSARGEQYF.

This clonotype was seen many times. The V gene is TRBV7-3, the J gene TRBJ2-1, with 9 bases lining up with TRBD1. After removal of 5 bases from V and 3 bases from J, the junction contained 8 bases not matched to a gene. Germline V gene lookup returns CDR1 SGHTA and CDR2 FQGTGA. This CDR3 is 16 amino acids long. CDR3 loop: CASSRWLGQGYNEQFF. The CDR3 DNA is TGTGCCAGCAGCCGTTGGTTGGGACAGGGCTACAATGAGCAGTTCTTC.

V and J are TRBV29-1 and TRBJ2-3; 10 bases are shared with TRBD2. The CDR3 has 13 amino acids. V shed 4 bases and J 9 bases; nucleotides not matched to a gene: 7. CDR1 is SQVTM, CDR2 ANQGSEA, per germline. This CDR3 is CSVAAGGPQTQYF. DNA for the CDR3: TGCAGCGTTGCAGCGGGAGGGCCACAGACGCAGTATTTT.

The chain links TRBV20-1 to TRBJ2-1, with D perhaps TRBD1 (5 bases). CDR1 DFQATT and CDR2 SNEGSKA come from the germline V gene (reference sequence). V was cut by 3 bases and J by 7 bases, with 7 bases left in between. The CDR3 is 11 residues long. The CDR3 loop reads CSARKGNEQFF. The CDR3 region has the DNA TGCAGTGCTAGGAAGGGGAATGAGCAGTTCTTC.

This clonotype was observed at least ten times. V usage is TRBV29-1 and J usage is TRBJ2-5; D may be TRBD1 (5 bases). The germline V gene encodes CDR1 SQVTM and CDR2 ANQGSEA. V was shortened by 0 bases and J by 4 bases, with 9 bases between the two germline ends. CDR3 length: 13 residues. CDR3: CSVEDGRVETQYF. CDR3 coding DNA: TGCAGCGTTGAAGATGGCAGGGTAGAGACCCAGTACTTC.

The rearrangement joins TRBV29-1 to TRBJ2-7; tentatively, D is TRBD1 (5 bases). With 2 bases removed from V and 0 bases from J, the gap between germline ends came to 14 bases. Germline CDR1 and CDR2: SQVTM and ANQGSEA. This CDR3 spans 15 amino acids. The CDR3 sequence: CSVERVGVASYEQYF. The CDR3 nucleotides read TGCAGCGTTGAAAGGGTAGGGGTGGCCTCCTACGAGCAGTACTTC.

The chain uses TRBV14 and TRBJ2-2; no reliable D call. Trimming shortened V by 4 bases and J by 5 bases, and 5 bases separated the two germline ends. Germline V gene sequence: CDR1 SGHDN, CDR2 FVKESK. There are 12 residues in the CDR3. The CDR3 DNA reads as TGTGCCAGCAGCCTTATTACCGGGGAGCTGTTTTTT. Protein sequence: CASSLITGELFF.

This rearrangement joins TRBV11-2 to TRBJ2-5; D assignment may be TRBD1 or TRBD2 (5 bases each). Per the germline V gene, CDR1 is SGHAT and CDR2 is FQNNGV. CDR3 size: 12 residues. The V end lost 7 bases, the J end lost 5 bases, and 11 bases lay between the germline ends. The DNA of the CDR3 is TGTGCCAGCAACTGGGGGAGTGAGACCCAGTACTTC. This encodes CASNWGSETQYF.